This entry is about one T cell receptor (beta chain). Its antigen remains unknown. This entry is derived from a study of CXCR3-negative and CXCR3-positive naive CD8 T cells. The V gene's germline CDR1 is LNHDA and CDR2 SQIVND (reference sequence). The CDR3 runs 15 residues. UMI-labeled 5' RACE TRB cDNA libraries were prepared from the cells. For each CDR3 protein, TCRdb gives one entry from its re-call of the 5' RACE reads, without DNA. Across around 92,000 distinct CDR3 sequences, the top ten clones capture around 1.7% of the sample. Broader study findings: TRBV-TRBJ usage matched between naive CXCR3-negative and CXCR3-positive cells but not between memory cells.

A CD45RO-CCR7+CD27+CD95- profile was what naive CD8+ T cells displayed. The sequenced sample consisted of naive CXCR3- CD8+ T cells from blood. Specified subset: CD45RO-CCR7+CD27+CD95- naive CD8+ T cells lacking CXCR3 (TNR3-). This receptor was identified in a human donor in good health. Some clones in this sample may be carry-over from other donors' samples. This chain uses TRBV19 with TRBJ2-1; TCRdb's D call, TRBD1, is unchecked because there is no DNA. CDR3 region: CASSIAGGSYNEQFF.